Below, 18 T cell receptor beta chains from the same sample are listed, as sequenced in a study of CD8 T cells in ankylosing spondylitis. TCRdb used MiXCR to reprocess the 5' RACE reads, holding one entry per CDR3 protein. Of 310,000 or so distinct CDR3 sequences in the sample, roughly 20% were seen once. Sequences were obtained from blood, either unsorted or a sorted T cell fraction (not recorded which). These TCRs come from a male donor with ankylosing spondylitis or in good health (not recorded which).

The chain's CDR3 is CASSQGLWGVQETQYF. CDR3 coding DNA: TGTGCCAGCAGCCAAGGTCTCTGGGGGGTACAAGAGACCCAGTACTTC. The chain links TRBV14 to TRBJ2-5; TRBD2 might be the D (6 bases). CDR3 length: 16 residues. Trimming took off 1 base at V and 2 bases at J, with 14 bases between the two ends. CDR1 SGHDN and CDR2 FVKESK come from the germline V gene. The variable domain in full, completed from reference TRBV14 and TRBJ2-5, reads EAGVTQFPSHSVIEKGQTVTLRCDPISGHDNLYWYRRVMGKEIKFLLHFVKESKQDESGMPNNRFLAERTGGTYSTLKVQPAELEDSGVYFCASSQGLWGVQETQYFGPGTRLLVL.

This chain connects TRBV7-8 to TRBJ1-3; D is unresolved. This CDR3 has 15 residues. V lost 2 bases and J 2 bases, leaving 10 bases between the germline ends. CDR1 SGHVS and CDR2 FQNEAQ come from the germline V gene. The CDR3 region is CASSLRSATGNTIYF. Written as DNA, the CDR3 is TGTGCCAGCAGCTTACGGTCCGCGACTGGAAACACCATATATTTT.

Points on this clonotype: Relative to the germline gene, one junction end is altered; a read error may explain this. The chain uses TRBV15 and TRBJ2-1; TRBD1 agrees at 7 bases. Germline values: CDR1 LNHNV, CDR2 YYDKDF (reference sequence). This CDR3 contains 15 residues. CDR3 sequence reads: CVTSRATGKRNEQFF. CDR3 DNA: TGTGTCACCAGCAGAGCGACAGGGAAGCGGAATGAGCAGTTCTTC.

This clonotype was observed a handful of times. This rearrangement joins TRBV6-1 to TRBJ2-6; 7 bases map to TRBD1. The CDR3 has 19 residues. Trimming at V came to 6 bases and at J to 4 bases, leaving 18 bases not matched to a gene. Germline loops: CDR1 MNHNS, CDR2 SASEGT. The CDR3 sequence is CASSLTADRNGSGANVLTF. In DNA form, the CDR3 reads TGTGCCAGCAGCCTAACTGCGGACAGGAACGGGTCCGGGGCCAACGTCCTGACTTTC.

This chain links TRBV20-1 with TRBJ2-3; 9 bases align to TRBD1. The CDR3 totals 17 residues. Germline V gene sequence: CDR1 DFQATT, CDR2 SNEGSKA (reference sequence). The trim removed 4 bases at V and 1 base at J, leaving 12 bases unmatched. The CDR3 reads CSATTGGTGGGTDTQYF. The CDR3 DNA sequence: TGCAGTGCTACTACTGGAGGAACAGGGGGCGGCACAGATACGCAGTATTTT.

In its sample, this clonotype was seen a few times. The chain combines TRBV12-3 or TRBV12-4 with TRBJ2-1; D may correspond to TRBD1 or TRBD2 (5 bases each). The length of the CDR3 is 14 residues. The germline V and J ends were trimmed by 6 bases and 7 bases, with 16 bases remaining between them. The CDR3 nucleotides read TGTGCCAGCAGCCGGGACCCATCTGGGAATGAGCAGTTCTTC. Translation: CASSRDPSGNEQFF.

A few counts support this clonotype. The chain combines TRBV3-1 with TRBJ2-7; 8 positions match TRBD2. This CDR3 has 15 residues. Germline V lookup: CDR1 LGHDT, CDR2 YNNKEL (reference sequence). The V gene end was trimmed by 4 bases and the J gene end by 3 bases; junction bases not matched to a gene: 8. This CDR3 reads CASSPTSAGLYEQYV. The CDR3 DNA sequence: TGTGCCAGCAGCCCGACTAGCGCAGGACTCTACGAGCAGTACGTC.

In nucleotides, the CDR3 is TGTGCCAGCAGCCACAGTACCGGGACCCCGGGTGGCTACACCTTC. Translation: CASSHSTGTPGGYTF. The chain combines TRBV4-2 with TRBJ1-2; perhaps TRBD1 as D (5 bases). The CDR3 totals 15 residues. In germline, CDR1 is LGHNA, CDR2 YNFKEQ. V was shortened by 3 bases and J by 7 bases, with 18 bases between the two germline ends.

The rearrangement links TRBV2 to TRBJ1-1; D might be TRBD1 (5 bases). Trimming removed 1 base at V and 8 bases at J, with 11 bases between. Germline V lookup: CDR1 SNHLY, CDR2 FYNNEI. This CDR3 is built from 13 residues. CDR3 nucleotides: TGTGCCAGCAGTGAAGGGGGGGACCCCGAAGCTTTCTTT. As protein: CASSEGGDPEAFF.

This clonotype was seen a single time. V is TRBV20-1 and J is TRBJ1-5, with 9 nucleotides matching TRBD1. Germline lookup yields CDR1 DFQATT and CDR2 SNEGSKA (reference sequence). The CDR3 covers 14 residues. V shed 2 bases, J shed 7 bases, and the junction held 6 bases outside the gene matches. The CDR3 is CSARSPQGAQPQHF. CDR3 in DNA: TGCAGTGCTAGATCACCACAGGGGGCCCAGCCCCAGCATTTT.

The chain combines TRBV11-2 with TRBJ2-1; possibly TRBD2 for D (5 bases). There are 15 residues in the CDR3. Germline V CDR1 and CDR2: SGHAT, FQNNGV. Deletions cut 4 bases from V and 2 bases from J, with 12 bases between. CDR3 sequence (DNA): TGTGCCAGCAGCTCAAATACTAGACCCTACAATGAGCAGTTCTTC. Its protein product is CASSSNTRPYNEQFF. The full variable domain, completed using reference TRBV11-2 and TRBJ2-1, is EAGVAQSPRYKIIEKRQSVAFWCNPISGHATLYWYQQILGQGPKLLIQFQNNGVVDDSQLPKDRFSAERLKGVDSTLKIQPAKLEDSAVYLCASSSNTRPYNEQFFGPGTRLTVL.

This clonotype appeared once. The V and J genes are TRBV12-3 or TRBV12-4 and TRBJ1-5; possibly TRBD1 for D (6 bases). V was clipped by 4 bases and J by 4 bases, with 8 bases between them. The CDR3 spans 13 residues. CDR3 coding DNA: TGTGCCAGCAGTTACGACAGGAATCAGCCCCAGCATTTT. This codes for CASSYDRNQPQHF.

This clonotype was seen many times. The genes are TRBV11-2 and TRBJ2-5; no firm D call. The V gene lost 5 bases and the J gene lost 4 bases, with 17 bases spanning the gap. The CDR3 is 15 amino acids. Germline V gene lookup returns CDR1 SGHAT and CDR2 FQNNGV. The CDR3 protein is CASSRDPSRGETQYF. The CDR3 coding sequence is TGTGCCAGCAGCCGAGACCCTAGTAGAGGAGAGACCCAGTACTTC.

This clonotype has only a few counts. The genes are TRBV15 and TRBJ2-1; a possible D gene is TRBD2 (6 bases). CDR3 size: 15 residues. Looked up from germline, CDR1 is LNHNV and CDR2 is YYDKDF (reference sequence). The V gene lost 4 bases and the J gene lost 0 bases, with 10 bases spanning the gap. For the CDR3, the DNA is TGTGCCACCAGCAATAGACTAGGCTCCTACAATGAGCAGTTCTTC. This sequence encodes CATSNRLGSYNEQFF. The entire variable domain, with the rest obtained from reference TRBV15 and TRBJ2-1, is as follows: DAMVIQNPRYQVTQFGKPVTLSCSQTLNHNVMYWYQQKSSQAPKLLFHYYDKDFNNEADTPDNFQSRRPNTSFCFLDIRSPGLGDTAMYLCATSNRLGSYNEQFFGPGTRLTVL.

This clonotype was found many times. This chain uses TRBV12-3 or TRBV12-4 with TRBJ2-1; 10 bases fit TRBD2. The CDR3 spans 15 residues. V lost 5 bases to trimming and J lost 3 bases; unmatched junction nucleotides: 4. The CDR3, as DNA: TGTGCCAGCAGTGCCCGACTAGCGGGCTACAATGAGCAGTTCTTC. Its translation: CASSARLAGYNEQFF.

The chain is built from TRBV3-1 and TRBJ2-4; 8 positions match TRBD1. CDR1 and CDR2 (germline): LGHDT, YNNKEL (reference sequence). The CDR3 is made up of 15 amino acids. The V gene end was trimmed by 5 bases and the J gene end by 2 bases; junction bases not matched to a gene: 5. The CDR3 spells CASSVDRGSKNIQYF. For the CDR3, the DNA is TGTGCCAGCAGCGTTGACAGGGGATCCAAAAACATTCAGTACTTC.

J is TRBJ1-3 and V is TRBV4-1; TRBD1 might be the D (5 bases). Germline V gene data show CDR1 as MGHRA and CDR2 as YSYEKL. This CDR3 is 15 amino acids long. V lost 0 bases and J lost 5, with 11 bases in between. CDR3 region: CASSQDLTDRNTIYF. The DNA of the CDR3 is TGCGCCAGCAGCCAAGATTTGACAGACCGAAACACCATATATTTT.

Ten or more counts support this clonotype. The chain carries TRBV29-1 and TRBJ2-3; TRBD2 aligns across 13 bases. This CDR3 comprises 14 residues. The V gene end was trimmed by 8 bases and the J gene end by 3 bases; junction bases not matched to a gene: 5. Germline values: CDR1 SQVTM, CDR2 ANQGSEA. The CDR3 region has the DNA TGCAGCACCAGGACTAGCGGGGGAACAGATACGCAGTATTTT. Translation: CSTRTSGGTDTQYF.